The rows below give T cell receptor beta chains drawn from one sample of a study of cytomegalovirus exposure and HLA in healthy donors. Profiled with immunoSEQ multiplex PCR; TCRdb holds only in-frame clones, not every one. The table lists approximately 82,000 clones, over 85% of them singletons. The sample consisted of PBMCs. The receptors here all came from a woman between 18 and 29 years old in good health and CMV-seronegative. Each CDR3 is given with its conserved first and last residue. D genes are given only for firm matches. Clone size is not always given. Where it is, it says once, few, many or a class for expanded clones.

>-|TRBV27|-|TRBJ2-3
TGTGCCAGCAGTTCAGCCGGGAGACAACTCACAGATACGCAGTATTTT
CASSSAGRQLTDTQYF
>-|TRBV4-3|-|TRBJ1-2
TGCGCCAGCAGCCCAGGTGGGGCCGGACAACGGGTCGGCTACACCTTC
CASSPGGAGQRVGYTF
>-|TRBV27|once|TRBJ2-7
TGTGCCAGCAGTTTGGACGGGGTGGTCTACGAGCAGTACTTC
CASSLDGVVYEQYF
>-|TRBV29-1|-|TRBJ1-3
TGCAGCGTAAGGGAGGGAGGTGGAAACACCATATATTTT
CSVREGGGNTIYF
>-|TRBV19|once|TRBJ2-7
TGTGCCAGTAGCCCCTACGGGCGGGCGAGCTACGAGCAGTACTTC
CASSPYGRASYEQYF
>TRBD1|TRBV6-5|-|TRBJ1-2
TGTGCCAGCAGGGTCTCGACAGGGAACTATGGCTACACCTTC
CASRVSTGNYGYTF
>-|TRBV9|once|TRBJ2-1
TGTGCCAGCAGCGTGTTCCCTACTGAGCAGTTCTTC
CASSVFPTEQFF
>-|TRBV4-3|once|TRBJ2-1
TGCGCCAGCAGCCAGGCTCAGGACGGGAGCTCCTACAATGAGCAGTTCTTC
CASSQAQDGSSYNEQFF
>-|TRBV25-1|-|TRBJ2-7
TGTGCCAGCAGGACCGGAGGGGCCGAGCAGTACTTC
CASRTGGAEQYF
>-|TRBV6-5|-|TRBJ1-1
TGTGCCAGCAGTTACCGTACAGGTATGAACACTGAAGCTTTCTTT
CASSYRTGMNTEAFF
>TRBD2|TRBV4-3|-|TRBJ2-3
TGCGCCAGCAGCCCTTTAGCGGGAGGAAGCACAGATACGCAGTATTTT
CASSPLAGGSTDTQYF
>-|TRBV25-1|-|TRBJ2-3
TGTGCCAGCAGTGAATATAGCCTCACAGATACGCAGTATTTT
CASSEYSLTDTQYF
>-|TRBV6-6|-|TRBJ1-3
TGTGCCAGCACCGGGGGGGCATACACCATATATTTT
CASTGGAYTIYF